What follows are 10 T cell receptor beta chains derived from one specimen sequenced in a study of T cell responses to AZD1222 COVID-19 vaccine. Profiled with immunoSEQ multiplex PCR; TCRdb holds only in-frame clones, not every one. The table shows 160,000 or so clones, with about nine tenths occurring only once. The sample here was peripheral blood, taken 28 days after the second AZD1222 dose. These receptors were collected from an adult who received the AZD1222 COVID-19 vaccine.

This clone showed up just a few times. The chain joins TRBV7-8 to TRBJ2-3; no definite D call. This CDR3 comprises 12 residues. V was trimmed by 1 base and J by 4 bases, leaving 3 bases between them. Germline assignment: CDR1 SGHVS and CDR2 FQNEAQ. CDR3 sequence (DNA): TGTGCCAGCAGCTTAGGTGCAGATACGCAGTATTTT. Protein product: CASSLGADTQYF.

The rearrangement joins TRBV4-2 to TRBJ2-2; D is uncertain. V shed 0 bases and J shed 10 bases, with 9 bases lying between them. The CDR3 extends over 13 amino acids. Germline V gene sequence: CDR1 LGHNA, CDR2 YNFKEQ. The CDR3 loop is CASSQDTATELFF. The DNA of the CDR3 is TGTGCCAGCAGCCAAGATACAGCGACGGAGCTGTTTTTT.

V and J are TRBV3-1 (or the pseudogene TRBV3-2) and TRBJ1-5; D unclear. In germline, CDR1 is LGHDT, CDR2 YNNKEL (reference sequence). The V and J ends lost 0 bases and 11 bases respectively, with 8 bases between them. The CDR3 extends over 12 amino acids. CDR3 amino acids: CASSQDGGTQHF. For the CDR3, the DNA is TGTGCCAGCAGCCAAGATGGTGGTACCCAGCATTTT.

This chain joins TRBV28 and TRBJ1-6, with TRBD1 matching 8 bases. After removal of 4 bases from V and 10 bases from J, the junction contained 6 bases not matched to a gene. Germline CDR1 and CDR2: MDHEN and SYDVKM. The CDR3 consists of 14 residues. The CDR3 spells CASSWTGRISPLHF. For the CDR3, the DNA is TGTGCCAGCAGTTGGACAGGGAGAATCTCACCCCTCCACTTT.

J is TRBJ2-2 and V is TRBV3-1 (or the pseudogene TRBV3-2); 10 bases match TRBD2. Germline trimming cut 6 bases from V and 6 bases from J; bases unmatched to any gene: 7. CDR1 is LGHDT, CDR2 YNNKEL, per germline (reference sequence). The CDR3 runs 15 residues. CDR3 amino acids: CASRRLAGASGELFF. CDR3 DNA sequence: TGTGCCAGCAGGCGGCTAGCGGGAGCATCCGGGGAGCTGTTTTTT.

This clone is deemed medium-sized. The CDR3 DNA reads as TGTGCCATCAGTGAGTTGCCTCATAACTATGGCTACACCTTC. This encodes CAISELPHNYGYTF. V gene TRBV10-3 combines with J gene TRBJ1-2, with unresolved D. The CDR3 sequence is 14 residues long. V was shortened by 1 base and J by 1 base, with 7 bases between the two germline ends. Per germline, CDR1 ENHRY and CDR2 SYGVKD.

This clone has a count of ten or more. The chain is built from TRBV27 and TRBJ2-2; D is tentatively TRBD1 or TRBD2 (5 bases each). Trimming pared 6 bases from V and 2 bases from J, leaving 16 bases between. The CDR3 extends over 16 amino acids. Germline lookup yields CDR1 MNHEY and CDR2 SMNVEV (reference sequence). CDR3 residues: CASRLKNGGNTGELFF. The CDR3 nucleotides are TGTGCCAGCAGACTTAAGAATGGGGGTAACACCGGGGAGCTGTTTTTT.

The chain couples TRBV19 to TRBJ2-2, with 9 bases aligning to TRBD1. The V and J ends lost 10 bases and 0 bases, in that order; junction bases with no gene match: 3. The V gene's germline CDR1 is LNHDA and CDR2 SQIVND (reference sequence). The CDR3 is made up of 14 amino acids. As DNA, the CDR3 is TGTGCCACCGGGGACAGGGCGAACACCGGGGAGCTGTTTTTT. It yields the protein CATGDRANTGELFF.

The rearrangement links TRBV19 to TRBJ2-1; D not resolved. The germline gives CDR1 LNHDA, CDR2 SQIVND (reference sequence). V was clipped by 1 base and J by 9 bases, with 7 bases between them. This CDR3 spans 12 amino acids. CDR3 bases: TGTGCCAGTAGTATAGTAAAAGGTGAGCAGTTCTTC. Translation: CASSIVKGEQFF. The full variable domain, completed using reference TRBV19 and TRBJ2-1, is DGGITQSPKYLFRKEGQNVTLSCEQNLNHDAMYWYRQDPGQGLRLIYYSQIVNDFQKGDIAEGYSVSREKKESFPLTVTSAQKNPTAFYLCASSIVKGEQFFGPGTRLTVL.

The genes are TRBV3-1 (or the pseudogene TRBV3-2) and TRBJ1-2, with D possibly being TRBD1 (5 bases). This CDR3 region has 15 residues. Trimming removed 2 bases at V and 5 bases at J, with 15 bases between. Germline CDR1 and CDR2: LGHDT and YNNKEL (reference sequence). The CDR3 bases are TGTGCCAGCAGCCAACGTCCTACAGGTCTGTATGGCTACACCTTC. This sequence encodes CASSQRPTGLYGYTF.